This passage covers 8 T cell receptor beta chains from one sample sequenced in a study of T cells in Graves' hyperthyroidism and ophthalmopathy. Amplified TCR beta CDR3 regions came from RNA transcripts. RT-PCR in the first round (using the HTBI primer set) targeted the TCR CDR3. Each CDR3 protein gets one entry after TCRdb re-called the multiplex PCR reads with MiXCR. The sample includes approximately 420,000 distinct CDR3 sequences, around 14% of them seen just once. Sequenced sample: blood. Receptor source: a woman aged 25 to 45 with Graves' hyperthyroidism.

Only a few counts were recorded for this clonotype. This chain uses TRBV5-4 with TRBJ2-7, with 12 positions matching TRBD1. Germline trimming cut 4 bases from V and 4 bases from J; bases unmatched to any gene: 6. The CDR3 sequence is 15 residues long. Germline V gene lookup returns CDR1 SGHNT and CDR2 YYREEE (reference sequence). The DNA for the CDR3 is TGTGCCAGCAGCCGGCGGGGACAGGGGGCATACGAGCAGTACTTC. Protein product: CASSRRGQGAYEQYF.

This clonotype has a count of ten or more. V and J are TRBV5-1 and TRBJ2-2; D is uncertain. The CDR3 spans 15 residues. V dropped 1 base and J dropped 3 bases, with 10 bases sitting between them. CDR1 is SGHRS, CDR2 YFSETQ, per germline. CDR3 residues: CASSLPPPDTGELFF. The CDR3 DNA reads TGCGCCAGCAGCTTGCCCCCCCCCGACACCGGGGAGCTGTTTTTT.

This clonotype was detected only a few times. The chain joins TRBV20-1 to TRBJ1-4, with TRBD1 matching 11 bases. The J segment lost 6 bases and the V segment lost 3 bases, leaving 6 bases of the junction unmatched. The V gene's germline CDR1 is DFQATT and CDR2 SNEGSKA (reference sequence). There are 15 residues in the CDR3. In DNA, the CDR3 is TGCAGTGCTAGGGGGACAGGGGGTTTCGATGAAAAACTGTTTTTT. Residues: CSARGTGGFDEKLFF.

The V call is TRBV6-5, the J call TRBJ2-1, with 12 bases fitting TRBD2. Looked up from germline, CDR1 is MNHEY and CDR2 is SVGAGI. CDR3 length: 16 residues. Trimming cost V 0 bases and J 8 bases; bases outside gene matches: 5. The CDR3 reads CASSYSIPSGRDEQFF. CDR3 nucleotides: TGTGCCAGCAGTTACTCGATACCTAGCGGGAGGGATGAGCAGTTCTTC.

V usage is TRBV5-1 and J usage is TRBJ2-1, with TRBD2 identical over 9 bases. Per the germline V gene, CDR1 is SGHRS and CDR2 is YFSETQ. The CDR3 length is 15 residues. The V segment lost 3 bases and the J segment 8 bases; nucleotides outside the gene matches: 9. The CDR3 DNA follows: TGCGCCAGCAGCTATGGCGGGGGGGGGGGCGATGAGCAGTTCTTC. This encodes CASSYGGGGGDEQFF.

This clonotype was seen a handful of times. The V and J genes are TRBV7-6 and TRBJ1-4, with a possible D match to TRBD1 (6 bases). Trimming cost V 5 bases and J 5 bases, with 12 bases left between them. The CDR3 has 14 residues. Germline-derived CDR1 and CDR2 are SGHVS and FNYEAQ. CDR3: CASSKRTDNEKLFF. For the CDR3, the DNA is TGTGCCAGCAGCAAAAGGACAGACAATGAAAAACTGTTTTTT. Variable domain in full (rest from reference TRBV7-6 and TRBJ1-4): GAGVSQSPRYKVTKRGQDVALRCDPISGHVSLYWYRQALGQGPEFLTYFNYEAQQDKSGLPNDRFSAERPEGSISTLTIQRTEQRDSAMYRCASSKRTDNEKLFFGSGTQLSVL.

The CDR3 sequence: CAWSQPQGWVGQYF. CDR3 bases: TGTGCCTGGAGCCAACCACAGGGTTGGGTCGGCCAGTACTTC. V and J are TRBV30 and TRBJ2-5; TRBD1 is a possible D gene (6 bases). CDR1 GTSNPN and CDR2 SVGIG come from the germline V gene (reference sequence). The CDR3 is 14 residues long. V was trimmed by 3 bases and J by 10 bases, leaving 21 bases between them.

This clonotype was detected ten times or more. This chain connects TRBV30 to TRBJ2-2; 11 bases match TRBD2. Trimming took 1 base from V and 0 from J; bases not matched to a gene: 4. There are 17 residues in the CDR3. The germline CDR1 and CDR2 sequences are GTSNPN and SVGIG (reference sequence). The DNA for the CDR3 is TGTGCCTGGAGTGGACTAGCGGGAAATACGAACACCGGGGAGCTGTTTTTT. This translates into CAWSGLAGNTNTGELFF.